This is a list of T cell receptor beta chains from one sample in a study of response to subunit inactivated influenza vaccine. Via MiXCR, TCRdb re-called the RT-PCR reads, giving one row per CDR3 protein. The data show hundreds of thousands of distinct CDR3 sequences, less than 20% seen once. The sequencing used PBMCs from blood, collected 5 days after vaccination. These receptors originate from a man in his fifties or sixties who received an inactivated influenza vaccine. CDR3s leave out the opening cysteine and the closing phenylalanine or tryptophan. Each record gives: D gene, V gene, CDR3 protein. The D gene is left open where the match is weak.

d_gene: NA; v_gene: TRBV11-2; CDR3aa: ASSLKRHSYEQY
d_gene: NA; v_gene: TRBV25-1; CDR3aa: ASSIGHDLEQF
d_gene: NA; v_gene: TRBV20-1; CDR3aa: SAPDTASGNTIY
d_gene: TRBD2; v_gene: TRBV6-1; CDR3aa: ASRGTTSYEQY
d_gene: TRBD1; v_gene: TRBV5-1; CDR3aa: ASSPVPGQGGYT
d_gene: NA; v_gene: TRBV9; CDR3aa: ASSVEGQGITGELF
d_gene: NA; v_gene: TRBV4-3; CDR3aa: ASSQDLGGYTEAF
d_gene: TRBD2; v_gene: TRBV29-1; CDR3aa: SVAVPLAVYNEQF
d_gene: NA; v_gene: TRBV5-6; CDR3aa: ASSSSAVGPYNEQF
d_gene: TRBD1; v_gene: TRBV20-1; CDR3aa: SASRGQNEQF
d_gene: TRBD2; v_gene: TRBV12-3/TRBV12-4; CDR3aa: ASSSTRLAREQY
d_gene: TRBD1; v_gene: TRBV27; CDR3aa: ASSLLTGASSYEQY
d_gene: TRBD1; v_gene: TRBV19; CDR3aa: ASSSRGRLQF
d_gene: TRBD2; v_gene: TRBV18; CDR3aa: ASSSGAEREQY
d_gene: NA; v_gene: TRBV24-1; CDR3aa: ATSEGGSGYT
d_gene: NA; v_gene: TRBV30; CDR3aa: AWSEGAHRYNEQF
d_gene: NA; v_gene: TRBV12-3/TRBV12-4; CDR3aa: ASGSDWGTGELF
d_gene: NA; v_gene: TRBV7-2; CDR3aa: ASSLRAHSDEQF
d_gene: NA; v_gene: TRBV18; CDR3aa: ASSAGPQANIQY
d_gene: NA; v_gene: TRBV20-1; CDR3aa: SASDSLYGYT
d_gene: NA; v_gene: TRBV25-1; CDR3aa: ASSETGLGQPQH
d_gene: TRBD2; v_gene: TRBV12-3/TRBV12-4; CDR3aa: ASRTGTSGWNTGELF
d_gene: TRBD1; v_gene: TRBV4-2; CDR3aa: ASSQDRRDRVLISGANVLT